The next 26 T cell receptor beta chains were all read from a single sample in a study of response to subunit inactivated influenza vaccine (dated by TCRdb to 2016 to 2019). Libraries were made using RT-PCR. The data were produced on an Illumina HiSeq 2500. TCRdb ran its own pipeline on the public reads, namely fastp trimming at Q25 and MiXCR clone calling, and kept in-frame beta chains. Entries are consolidated by CDR3 protein sequence, retaining the most common genes and DNA. In this sample the table shows 200,000 to 250,000 distinct CDR3 sequences, 12% of which occur a single time. The ten largest clones capture under 10% of the sample. The starting material was non-naive T cells sorted from PBMCs, obtained about 14 days before vaccination. According to the study, the label for this sample's cell subset or site signals: memory T cell fraction. These receptors were obtained from a man between 45 and 60 years old who received an inactivated influenza vaccine. Donor details come from another sample of the same person, matched by shared clones.

This clonotype was seen ten or more times. This chain links TRBV10-3 with TRBJ2-7; 13 bases are a match to TRBD2. CDR1 ENHRY and CDR2 SYGVKD come from the germline V gene. The V gene end was trimmed by 7 bases and the J gene end by 6 bases; junction bases not matched to a gene: 9. CDR3 length: 15 amino acids. In DNA form, the CDR3 reads TGTGCCATCAAACGGACTAGCGGGAGAGCTATCGAGCAGTACTTC. Its translation: CAIKRTSGRAIEQYF.

This clonotype has more than one count but fewer than ten. The chain employs TRBV25-1 and TRBJ2-1; 8 bases fit TRBD1. CDR1 MGHDK and CDR2 SYGVNS come from the germline V gene. The CDR3 spans 16 residues. V lost 3 bases and J lost 8; bases outside the gene matches: 12. The CDR3 here is CASSDQRDRSPHEQFF. DNA for the CDR3: TGTGCCAGCAGTGACCAACGGGACAGGTCCCCCCATGAGCAGTTCTTC.

This clonotype was seen more than once but under ten times. This chain links TRBV11-2 with TRBJ2-1; no definite D call. Germline V CDR1 and CDR2: SGHAT, FQNNGV. The CDR3 runs to 15 residues. Trimming pared 5 bases from V and 2 bases from J, leaving 13 bases between. CDR3 nucleotides: TGTGCCAGCAGCCAAGACGTCGGTACCTACAATGAGCAGTTCTTC. This sequence encodes CASSQDVGTYNEQFF.

The chain employs TRBV29-1 and TRBJ1-2; 9 bases match TRBD1. V was clipped by 6 bases and J by 2 bases; unmatched bases: 4. CDR3 length: 13 residues. The germline CDR1 and CDR2 sequences are SQVTM and ANQGSEA. The CDR3 DNA reads as TGCAGCGTCGGGACAGGGACCAACTATGGCTACACCTTC. As protein: CSVGTGTNYGYTF.

This clonotype was seen repeatedly, ten times or more. The rearrangement joins TRBV20-1 to TRBJ2-3; possible D gene TRBD2, 5 bases. This CDR3 spans 17 amino acids. V shed 0 bases and J shed 2 bases, with 18 bases lying between them. In germline, CDR1 is DFQATT, CDR2 SNEGSKA (reference sequence). This chain's CDR3 is CSARDRSPSTSTDTQYF. The CDR3 region has the DNA TGCAGTGCTAGAGATCGGTCTCCTAGCACTTCCACAGATACGCAGTATTTT.

This clonotype was seen only a few times. The V and J genes are TRBV7-8 and TRBJ1-1; D unclear. Between the trimmed V and J ends, which lost 6 bases and 0 bases, there was a span of 11 bases. This CDR3 has 14 residues. Germline values: CDR1 SGHVS, CDR2 FQNEAQ. This CDR3 reads CASSSRTVNTEAFF. The CDR3 DNA follows: TGTGCCAGCAGTTCTCGGACGGTGAACACTGAAGCTTTCTTT.

The table lists this clonotype with many counts. The rearrangement uses TRBV6-1 and TRBJ1-3; 9 bases are shared with TRBD1. CDR1 MNHNS and CDR2 SASEGT come from the germline V gene. The CDR3 runs 16 residues. J lost 0 bases, V lost 6 bases, and 6 bases had no gene match. Written as DNA, the CDR3 is TGTGCCAGCAGCCGTACAGGGGGCTTCTCTGGAAACACCATATATTTT. Translating gives CASSRTGGFSGNTIYF.

This rearrangement joins TRBV20-1 to TRBJ2-3; 8 bases fit TRBD2. The V gene's germline CDR1 is DFQATT and CDR2 SNEGSKA (reference sequence). The CDR3 length is 17 residues. With 0 bases clipped from V and 8 bases from J, the junction kept 16 bases outside the gene matches. The CDR3, as DNA: TGCAGTGCTAGAGATCTAAGGCGAGCGGGAGATGTTACTACGCAGTATTTT. Translation gives CSARDLRRAGDVTTQYF.

V usage is TRBV5-1 and J usage is TRBJ2-1, with TRBD2 matching over 7 bases. Trimming cost V 4 bases and J 4 bases; bases outside gene matches: 8. The CDR3 is 15 residues long. CDR1 and CDR2 from the germline V gene are SGHRS and YFSETQ. The CDR3 spells CASSITSGTYNEQFF. The CDR3 DNA is TGCGCCAGCAGCATTACAAGCGGGACTTACAATGAGCAGTTCTTC.

In its sample, this clonotype was seen a few times. The chain recombines TRBV27 with TRBJ1-1; maybe TRBD1 (6 bases). V lost 0 bases and J lost 7, with 12 bases in between. CDR1 MNHEY and CDR2 SMNVEV come from the germline V gene (reference sequence). CDR3 length equals 14 residues. The CDR3 DNA sequence: TGTGCCAGCAGTTTATCGAGGGGGGAAGGTGAAGCTTTCTTT. Protein: CASSLSRGEGEAFF.

This clonotype occurred a few times. The chain couples TRBV6-5 to TRBJ1-5, with D perhaps matching TRBD1 (5 bases). Trimming cost V 1 base and J 2 bases, with 15 bases left between them. This CDR3 spans 17 amino acids. Per the germline V gene, CDR1 is MNHEY and CDR2 is SVGAGI. The DNA for the CDR3 is TGTGCCAGCAGTTACTTCCGGCCGGGGACCGGCAATCAGCCCCAGCATTTT. It translates to CASSYFRPGTGNQPQHF.

This clonotype showed up just a few times. The chain links TRBV11-1 to TRBJ2-5; 11 bases are a match to TRBD2. This CDR3 region has 15 residues. V gave up 3 bases and J gave up 2 bases; unmatched junction bases: 2. Germline assignment: CDR1 SGHAT and CDR2 FQDESV (reference sequence). CDR3 nucleotides: TGTGCCAGCAGCTTGACTAGCGGGGAACAAGAGACCCAGTACTTC. This codes for CASSLTSGEQETQYF. The full variable domain, in which reference TRBV11-1 and TRBJ2-5 provide the parts outside the CDR3, is EAEVAQSPRYKITEKSQAVAFWCDPISGHATLYWYRQILGQGPELLVQFQDESVVDDSQLPKDRFSAERLKGVDSTLKIQPAELGDSAMYLCASSLTSGEQETQYFGPGTRLLVL.

There are many counts of this clonotype. The V gene is TRBV28, the J gene TRBJ2-5; tentative D call: TRBD1 (5 bases). CDR1 MDHEN and CDR2 SYDVKM come from the germline V gene. The CDR3 is made up of 12 amino acids. Between the trimmed V and J ends, which lost 3 bases and 5 bases, there was a span of 7 bases. CDR3 residues: CASSFGAETQYF. The CDR3 DNA sequence: TGTGCCAGCAGTTTTGGGGCGGAGACCCAGTACTTC.

A few counts support this clonotype. The genes are TRBV6-1 and TRBJ2-6, with unresolved D. Per germline, CDR1 MNHNS and CDR2 SASEGT. Deletions cut 2 bases from V and 0 bases from J, with 11 bases between. The CDR3 runs to 17 residues. The CDR3 DNA reads as TGTGCCAGCAGTGAACAGGCCTCAGGCTCTGGGGCCAACGTCCTGACTTTC. This codes for CASSEQASGSGANVLTF.

In its sample, this clonotype was seen a few times. CDR3 DNA: TGTGCCACCAGTGATCCCGGGAGATCAGATACGCAGTATTTT. It codes for CATSDPGRSDTQYF. The chain combines TRBV24-1 with TRBJ2-3; tentative D call: TRBD2 (6 bases). CDR1 and CDR2 from the germline V gene are KGHDR and SFDVKD. The ends were cut back, 3 bases at V and 4 bases at J, with 10 bases in the middle. The CDR3 loop spans 14 amino acids.

The chain uses TRBV12-3 or TRBV12-4 and TRBJ1-1; D is perhaps TRBD1 (5 bases). The CDR3 is 14 amino acids. Trimming shortened V by 6 bases and J by 4 bases, and 15 bases separated the two germline ends. CDR3 coding DNA: TGTGCCAGCAGCCAGACAGACTCGAGCACTGAAGCTTTCTTT. Its protein is CASSQTDSSTEAFF.

The V gene is TRBV6-5, the J gene TRBJ2-2; 8 bases align to TRBD2. Germline V lookup: CDR1 MNHEY, CDR2 SVGAGI. V lost 4 bases to trimming and J lost 2 bases; unmatched junction nucleotides: 6. This CDR3 has 16 residues. For the CDR3, the DNA is TGTGCCAGCAGTTTACGCGGGGGGACCAACACCGGGGAGCTGTTTTTT. Protein sequence: CASSLRGGTNTGELFF.

The chain uses TRBV4-3 and TRBJ1-5; D remains ambiguous. There are 15 residues in the CDR3. CDR1 is LGHNA, CDR2 YSLEER, per germline. Trimming shortened V by 0 bases and J by 7 bases, and 13 bases separated the two germline ends. The CDR3 nucleotides are TGCGCCAGCAGCCAAGATGCGGCAGCCGACCAGCCCCAGCATTTT. Its protein product is CASSQDAAADQPQHF.

This clonotype was seen only a few times. V and J are TRBV5-1 and TRBJ2-1; 9 positions match TRBD2. The length of the CDR3 is 15 residues. Germline trimming cut 5 bases from V and 4 bases from J; bases unmatched to any gene: 7. The V gene's germline CDR1 is SGHRS and CDR2 YFSETQ. Written as DNA, the CDR3 is TGCGCCAGCAGATCTAGCGGGGCAATATACAATGAGCAGTTCTTC. Its translation is CASRSSGAIYNEQFF.

This rearrangement joins TRBV14 to TRBJ1-1; no definite D call. Per germline, CDR1 SGHDN and CDR2 FVKESK. The CDR3 is 16 amino acids. V shed 0 bases and J shed 6 bases, with 17 bases lying between them. The CDR3 sequence is CASSQDTIGIYAEAFF. The CDR3 region has the DNA TGTGCCAGCAGCCAAGATACGATCGGTATTTACGCTGAAGCTTTCTTT. The full variable domain, with the rest looked up from reference TRBV14 and TRBJ1-1, is EAGVTQFPSHSVIEKGQTVTLRCDPISGHDNLYWYRRVMGKEIKFLLHFVKESKQDESGMPNNRFLAERTGGTYSTLKVQPAELEDSGVYFCASSQDTIGIYAEAFFGQGTRLTVV.

This clonotype was counted ten times or more. The chain combines TRBV20-1 with TRBJ2-1; perhaps TRBD1 as D (5 bases). The CDR3 is 12 residues long. Germline CDR1 DFQATT, CDR2 SNEGSKA (reference sequence). Trimming pared 3 bases from V and 8 bases from J, leaving 11 bases between. This CDR3 is CSARQGGHEQFF. CDR3 sequence (DNA): TGCAGTGCTAGGCAGGGTGGGCATGAGCAGTTCTTC.

This rearrangement joins TRBV20-1 to TRBJ2-3; no reliable D call. The CDR3 runs to 16 residues. V shed 2 bases and J shed 0 bases, with 15 bases lying between them. Germline V gene lookup returns CDR1 DFQATT and CDR2 SNEGSKA (reference sequence). The CDR3 protein is CSARTGSAVSTDTQYF. CDR3 DNA sequence: TGCAGTGCTAGAACCGGCTCAGCCGTGAGCACAGATACGCAGTATTTT.

V gene TRBV18 combines with J gene TRBJ1-1; D perhaps matches TRBD1 (6 bases). This CDR3 spans 16 amino acids. Germline V lookup: CDR1 KGHSH, CDR2 LQKENI. V was trimmed by 2 bases and J by 0 bases, leaving 13 bases between them. The CDR3, as DNA: TGTGCCAGCTCACCAGGGGGGCCCGATGTGAACACTGAAGCTTTCTTT. Residues: CASSPGGPDVNTEAFF.

This clonotype came up many times. The CDR3 nucleotides read TGTGCCAGCAAACGGGACAGGGGTAATTCACCCCTCCACTTT. Translating it yields CASKRDRGNSPLHF. V and J are TRBV6-1 and TRBJ1-6, with 10 bases identical to TRBD1. CDR1 is MNHNS and CDR2 is SASEGT in the germline V gene. The CDR3 consists of 14 residues. After removal of 7 bases from V and 6 bases from J, the junction contained 3 bases not matched to a gene.

This clonotype was picked up a small number of times. The CDR3 DNA follows: TGTGCCAGCAGTTCAGGGGGCGCGATCTTTCGTAATTCACCCCTCCACTTT. Its translation is CASSSGGAIFRNSPLHF. The gene calls are TRBV6-2 or TRBV6-3 and TRBJ1-6, with 8 bases identical to TRBD1. The CDR3 is made up of 17 amino acids. Germline V lookup: CDR1 MNHEY, CDR2 SVGEGT. V shed 4 bases, J shed 6 bases, and the junction held 11 bases outside the gene matches.

This clonotype has only a few counts. The rearrangement uses TRBV4-3 and TRBJ2-1; 11 bases are a match to TRBD1. The CDR3 runs 17 residues. The germline gives CDR1 LGHNA, CDR2 YSLEER. Trimming at V came to 0 bases and at J to 4 bases, leaving 5 bases not matched to a gene. The CDR3 here is CASSQDAGTGGYNEQFF. The CDR3 DNA is TGCGCCAGCAGCCAAGATGCCGGGACAGGGGGATACAATGAGCAGTTCTTC.